The rows below give T cell receptor beta chains drawn from one sample of a study of PD-1 blockade in classical Hodgkin lymphoma. Repertoires were generated with immunoSEQ multiplex PCR, while TCRdb's copy carries only in-frame clones and drops some. The repertoire includes 130,000 to 150,000 clones, just under 80% of them detected once, and approximately 9.6% sits in the top ten. The specimen comprised peripheral blood mononuclear cells (PBMCs), sampled before the second cycle of nivolumab. These receptors were collected from a human donor with classical Hodgkin lymphoma. Each CDR3 is given with its conserved first and last residue. The order of the fields is J gene, clone size, CDR3 length, D gene, V gene, CDR3 DNA, CDR3 protein. D genes are given only for firm matches. Rows may omit the clone size; those that give it use once, few, many or a size class.

>TRBJ2-3|-|18|TRBD1|TRBV4-1
TGCGCCAGCAGCCAATCCCTGAGGACAGGCAAGGCTCCAGATACGCAGTATTTT
CASSQSLRTGKAPDTQYF
>TRBJ1-4|-|15|-|TRBV18
TGTGCCAGCTCACCTCAACCCGACAGAGCAGAAAAACTGTTTTTT
CASSPQPDRAEKLFF
>TRBJ1-2|-|15|TRBD1|TRBV18
TGTGCCAGCTCACCGACAGGGGCGAAGGACTATGGCTACACCTTC
CASSPTGAKDYGYTF
>TRBJ1-2|-|14|-|TRBV5-4
TGTGCCAGCAGCTTGGAACTACAAGGAGCCGGCTACACCTTC
CASSLELQGAGYTF
>TRBJ2-1|-|16|-|TRBV7-7
TGTGCCAGCAGCAACAATCCAGGTAGCTCCTACAATGAGCAGTTCTTC
CASSNNPGSSYNEQFF
>TRBJ1-1|few|14|-|TRBV4-3
TGCGCCAGCAGCCAAGTAACAGAAAACACTGAAGCTTTCTTT
CASSQVTENTEAFF
>TRBJ2-7|-|17|TRBD2|TRBV9
TGTGCCAGCAGCGTAGGGGGAGCGGGAGTGGTCGTTTTCGAGCAGTACTTC
CASSVGGAGVVVFEQYF
>TRBJ2-1|-|14|-|TRBV18
TGTGCCAGCTCACCACATCAAACCTACAATGAGCAGTTCTTC
CASSPHQTYNEQFF
>TRBJ1-3|-|14|-|TRBV7-9
TGTGCCAGCAGCTCGCGACAGGCTGGAAACACCATATATTTT
CASSSRQAGNTIYF
>TRBJ2-1|-|12|-|TRBV30
TGTGCCTGGAGTCCTCTCGCCAATGAGCAGTTCTTC
CAWSPLANEQFF
>TRBJ2-7|-|15|TRBD2|TRBV7-6
TGTGCCAGCAGCTTAGGCACCGGGACTAGCCACGAGCAGTACTTC
CASSLGTGTSHEQYF
>TRBJ1-1|-|15|TRBD1|TRBV5-4
TGTGCCAGCAGCTCCAGGGGACAGACGAACACTGAAGCTTTCTTT
CASSSRGQTNTEAFF
>TRBJ2-7|once|14|TRBD1|TRBV27
TGTGCCAGCAGTCGGACAGGGGGTGTCTACGAGCAGTACTTC
CASSRTGGVYEQYF
>TRBJ2-2|-|15|TRBD2|TRBV2
TGTGCCAGCAGTGGCGGGGGGGCCTTCGGCGGGGAGCTGTTTTTT
CASSGGGAFGGELFF
>TRBJ2-3|-|19|-|TRBV4-3
TGCGCCAGCAGCCAGATATTTTCCGGGAAACAAGCTAGCACAGATACGCAGTATTTT
CASSQIFSGKQASTDTQYF
>TRBJ1-5|many|15|TRBD1|TRBV7-2
TGTGCCAGCAGCTTAGCCGGGACAGGCAATCAGCCCCAGCATTTT
CASSLAGTGNQPQHF
>TRBJ2-7|once|16|-|TRBV6-5
TGTGCCAGCAGTTACTCGAAGCGTACGGGCTCCTACGAGCAGTACTTC
CASSYSKRTGSYEQYF
>TRBJ1-5|-|13|TRBD1|TRBV7-2
TGTGCCAGCAGTCGACAGGGTGGACAGCCCCAGCATTTT
CASSRQGGQPQHF
>TRBJ1-6|-|15|-|TRBV27
TGTGCCAGCAGTTTATCGAGGGCCTATAATTCACCCCTCCACTTT
CASSLSRAYNSPLHF
>TRBJ1-1|few|11|-|TRBV6-4
TGTGCCAGCAGTGATACTACTGAAGCTTTCTTT
CASSDTTEAFF
>TRBJ2-3|-|16|TRBD2|TRBV5-1
TGCGCCAGCAGCCCTGGACTAGCGGGAGGGAAAGATACGCAGTATTTT
CASSPGLAGGKDTQYF
>TRBJ2-1|-|16|TRBD2|TRBV7-3
TGTGCCAGCAGCTTATTGGGCGGGAGGCAATTCGATGAGCAGTTCTTC
CASSLLGGRQFDEQFF